The 15 T cell receptor beta chains listed next were all sequenced from one sample in a study of blood T cell repertoires in COVID-19. Assay used: immunoSEQ multiplex PCR; TCRdb lists only in-frame clones, some missing. The sample holds around 94,000 clones, more than 90% seen once. What was sequenced was peripheral blood. These receptors originate from a man in his late teens or twenties with acute or convalescent COVID-19.

The chain combines TRBV4-2 with TRBJ1-1, with D unclear. Trimming shortened V by 1 base and J by 4 bases, and 10 bases separated the two germline ends. CDR3 length: 14 residues. Looked up from germline, CDR1 is LGHNA and CDR2 is YNFKEQ. Here the CDR3 reads CASSQVPGSTEAFF. In DNA, the CDR3 is TGTGCCAGCAGCCAAGTACCGGGGAGCACTGAAGCTTTCTTT.

The chain carries TRBV19 and TRBJ1-4; TRBD1 matches at 7 bases. Per the germline V gene, CDR1 is LNHDA and CDR2 is SQIVND (reference sequence). The CDR3 sequence is 16 residues long. V was clipped by 3 bases and J by 4 bases; unmatched bases: 8. The CDR3 nucleotides are TGTGCCAGTAGTATCGTCACAGGGGAGAATAATGAAAAACTGTTTTTT. It specifies CASSIVTGENNEKLFF. Variable domain in full (rest from reference TRBV19 and TRBJ1-4): DGGITQSPKYLFRKEGQNVTLSCEQNLNHDAMYWYRQDPGQGLRLIYYSQIVNDFQKGDIAEGYSVSREKKESFPLTVTSAQKNPTAFYLCASSIVTGENNEKLFFGSGTQLSVL.

This chain joins TRBV12-3 or TRBV12-4 and TRBJ1-5; D call uncertain. With 3 bases removed from V and 7 bases from J, the gap between germline ends came to 7 bases. The CDR3 consists of 12 residues. CDR3: CASSFSKQPQHF. CDR3 nucleotide sequence: TGTGCCAGCAGTTTTAGTAAGCAGCCCCAGCATTTT.

The chain uses TRBV5-6 and TRBJ2-4; maybe TRBD2 (5 bases). This CDR3 region has 13 residues. The V gene's germline CDR1 is SGHDT and CDR2 YYEEEE. Trimming stripped 4 bases from V and 5 bases from J, with 10 bases between. The CDR3 reads CASSNRGENIQYF. CDR3 sequence (DNA): TGTGCCAGCAGCAACCGGGGAGAAAACATTCAGTACTTC. Full variable domain (missing parts from reference TRBV5-6 and TRBJ2-4): DAGVTQSPTHLIKTRGQQVTLRCSPKSGHDTVSWYQQALGQGPQFIFQYYEEEERQRGNFPDRFSGHQFPNYSSELNVNALLLGDSALYLCASSNRGENIQYFGAGTRLSVL.

V gene TRBV10-2 combines with J gene TRBJ1-5; tentative D call: TRBD1 (6 bases). CDR1 WSHSY and CDR2 SAAADI come from the germline V gene. V was clipped by 8 bases and J by 3 bases, with 14 bases between them. The CDR3 is 14 residues long. CDR3 bases: TGCGCCAGCGGCGAGGGGGTTGACAATCAGCCCCAGCATTTT. It is translated as CASGEGVDNQPQHF.

J is TRBJ2-5 and V is TRBV30; tentatively, D is TRBD2 (5 bases). The length of the CDR3 is 12 residues. Trimming removed 0 bases at V and 4 bases at J, with 6 bases between. Germline loops: CDR1 GTSNPN, CDR2 SVGIG (reference sequence). The CDR3 DNA follows: TGTGCCTGGAGTGTGGCGGGAGAGACCCAGTACTTC. It translates to CAWSVAGETQYF.

This chain connects TRBV19 to TRBJ1-1; D gene unclear. This CDR3 has 13 residues. The V gene's germline CDR1 is LNHDA and CDR2 SQIVND (reference sequence). V gave up 2 bases and J gave up 7 bases, with 11 bases separating them. CDR3 nucleotides: TGTGCCAGTAGTATAAGTGGAGGAAATGAAGCTTTCTTT. Protein: CASSISGGNEAFF.

The V gene is TRBV7-2, the J gene TRBJ1-5, with D possibly matching TRBD1 (6 bases). Between the trimmed V and J ends, which lost 1 base and 4 bases, there was a span of 11 bases. Germline V gene lookup returns CDR1 SGHTA and CDR2 FQGNSA. The CDR3 is 15 amino acids. The CDR3 DNA sequence: TGTGCCAGCAGCTTAGAAACAGGGAGTAATCAGCCCCAGCATTTT. This codes for CASSLETGSNQPQHF. Together with reference TRBV7-2 and TRBJ1-5, the CDR3 gives the full variable domain: GAGVSQSPSNKVTEKGKDVELRCDPISGHTALYWYRQSLGQGLEFLIYFQGNSAPDKSGLPSDRFSAERTGGSVSTLTIQRTQQEDSAVYLCASSLETGSNQPQHFGDGTRLSIL.

The CDR3 DNA reads as TGTGCCAGCAGTGAAGCCTTCCCCCAGCCCCAGCATTTT. Protein: CASSEAFPQPQHF. The chain has TRBV6-1 and TRBJ1-5; D ambiguous. V shed 0 bases and J shed 7 bases, with 7 bases lying between them. This CDR3 comprises 13 residues. Germline lookup yields CDR1 MNHNS and CDR2 SASEGT.

The chain is built from TRBV2 and TRBJ1-5; D is ambiguous. The CDR3 contains 12 residues. Germline CDR1 is SNHLY and CDR2 is FYNNEI. V lost 8 bases, J lost 4 bases, and 9 bases lay in between. CDR3 sequence reads: CASAGRNQPQHF. CDR3 nucleotide sequence: TGTGCCAGCGCGGGAAGAAATCAGCCCCAGCATTTT.

This chain joins TRBV7-9 and TRBJ2-7; 8 bases match TRBD1. The CDR3 has 16 residues. Unmatched junction bases numbered 11, after V lost 5 bases and J lost 2 bases. The germline V gene has CDR1 SEHNR and CDR2 FQNEAQ (reference sequence). CDR3 nucleotides: TGTGCCAGCAGCACCAACCGACAGGGGAGCCCCTACGAGCAGTACTTC. It yields the protein CASSTNRQGSPYEQYF. The whole variable domain, remainder taken from reference TRBV7-9 and TRBJ2-7, is DTGVSQNPRHKITKRGQNVTFRCDPISEHNRLYWYRQTLGQGPEFLTYFQNEAQLEKSRLLSDRFSAERPKGSFSTLEIQRTEQGDSAMYLCASSTNRQGSPYEQYFGPGTRLTVT.

This chain uses TRBV6-5 with TRBJ2-1, with 13 nucleotides matching TRBD2. Losses at the gene ends were 10 bases for V and 7 bases for J; bases not matched to a gene: 7. The CDR3 extends over 14 amino acids. Germline assignment: CDR1 MNHEY and CDR2 SVGAGI. The CDR3: CATRRGLAGNEQFF. CDR3 in DNA: TGTGCCACCCGAAGGGGACTAGCGGGGAATGAGCAGTTCTTC.

This rearrangement joins TRBV28 to TRBJ2-1, with TRBD2 identical over 7 bases. This CDR3 spans 15 amino acids. Germline CDR1 MDHEN, CDR2 SYDVKM. J gave up 5 bases and V 6 bases, and 10 bases lay outside the gene matches. CDR3 bases: TGTGCCAGCAGCTTAGGCACAAGCGGGAACAATGAGCAGTTCTTC. Its translation is CASSLGTSGNNEQFF. Together with reference TRBV28 and TRBJ2-1, the CDR3 gives the full variable domain: DVKVTQSSRYLVKRTGEKVFLECVQDMDHENMFWYRQDPGLGLRLIYFSYDVKMKEKGDIPEGYSVSREKKERFSLILESASTNQTSMYLCASSLGTSGNNEQFFGPGTRLTVL.

In this sample, this clone turned up a few times. This rearrangement joins TRBV5-4 to TRBJ2-7; 7 positions agree with TRBD1. The CDR3 extends over 12 amino acids. J was trimmed by 7 bases and V by 4 bases; bases with no gene match: 5. The germline V gene encodes CDR1 SGHNT and CDR2 YYREEE (reference sequence). The DNA of the CDR3 is TGTGCCAGCAGCCCGACAGGGCTGGAGCAGTACTTC. This encodes CASSPTGLEQYF.

V and J are TRBV12-5 and TRBJ1-5; D call uncertain. Trimming cost V 0 bases and J 4 bases, with 13 bases left between them. The CDR3 runs to 16 residues. CDR1 LGHNT and CDR2 FRNRAP come from the germline V gene. CDR3 coding DNA: TGTGCTAGTGGTTTGGTACTTAGTCGGGGTAATCAGCCCCAGCATTTT. Translation gives CASGLVLSRGNQPQHF. The complete variable domain, with remaining parts taken from reference TRBV12-5 and TRBJ1-5, reads DARVTQTPRHKVTEMGQEVTMRCQPILGHNTVFWYRQTMMQGLELLAYFRNRAPLDDSGMPKDRFSAEMPDATLATLKIQPSEPRDSAVYFCASGLVLSRGNQPQHFGDGTRLSIL.